The clone carrying this T cell receptor beta chain was seen only once. The target antigen is unknown. This entry comes from a study of a mutant IDH1 vaccine in newly diagnosed glioma. As for the study in general: Vaccinations were initiated 4-6 weeks following radiotherapy alone, or were given together with temozolomide cycles. The treated group averaged 40.4 years old and was roughly 60% male, around 38% female. Patients' prior therapy spanned radiotherapy, temozolomide, or both; most underwent both.

This sample's time point: week 5, during vaccination. Every single dose of the vaccine, 300 ug of mutant IDH1 20-mer peptide, came with topical imiquimod. Here immunoSEQ multiplex PCR was the method, and the copy in TCRdb shows in-frame clones only, minus some. The sample has around 51,000 clones, roughly 78% seen once. The clonotype originates from a woman aged 40 to 55 with glioma. Sequencing used PBMCs, obtained from a glioma patient whose treatment included an IDH1 peptide vaccine.

For the CDR3, the DNA is TGTGCCAGTAGTATGGACAGGCGCAGCTACGAGCAGTACTTC. Its protein product is CASSMDRRSYEQYF. The rearrangement links TRBV19 to TRBJ2-7, with 7 positions matching TRBD1. The junction had 5 bases not matched to a gene; V was cut back by 3 bases and J by 3 bases. The CDR3 is made up of 14 amino acids. The germline V gene encodes CDR1 LNHDA and CDR2 SQIVND (reference sequence).